One sample yielded the 16 T cell receptor beta chains listed below, sequenced in a study of cytomegalovirus exposure and HLA in healthy donors (dated by TCRdb to about 2017). Receptor amplification or capture employed the immunoSEQ multiplex PCR assay. The multiplex PCR relied on a mix of 60 forward primers for TCR Vbeta segments and 13 reverse primers for TCR Jbeta segments. As stored in TCRdb, this immuneACCESS dataset retains in-frame rearrangements with V and J assigned. A fraction of the clones does not appear; measured against another copy, unresolved V genes explain less than half of the discrepancy, and the remainder lacks a known reason. The sample has some 180,000 clones on record, around 82% of them singletons. Of the sample, about 2.5% falls within the top ten clones. The sequenced sample was PBMCs. All receptors come from a woman under 40 in good health and CMV-seropositive.

The chain employs TRBV7-2 and TRBJ2-1; 10 bases map to TRBD2. CDR1 and CDR2 from the germline V gene are SGHTA and FQGNSA. This CDR3 spans 14 amino acids. V gave up 5 bases and J gave up 6 bases; unmatched junction bases: 4. CDR3 nucleotide sequence: TGTGCCAGCAGCCGGACTAGCGGAATCAATGAGCAGTTCTTC. This encodes CASSRTSGINEQFF.

The rearrangement links TRBV7-9 to TRBJ1-2; 8 nucleotides match TRBD1. Germline trimming cut 5 bases from V and 7 bases from J; bases unmatched to any gene: 6. Germline V gives CDR1 SEHNR, CDR2 FQNEAQ (reference sequence). There are 13 residues in the CDR3. The CDR3 protein is CASSPRGQGGYTF. For the CDR3, the DNA is TGTGCCAGCAGCCCCAGGGGGCAGGGTGGCTACACCTTC.

The V and J genes are TRBV2 and TRBJ1-6; TRBD1 matches at 9 bases. The junction had 14 bases not matched to a gene; V was cut back by 2 bases and J by 0 bases. This CDR3 is built from 21 residues. Germline V gene data show CDR1 as SNHLY and CDR2 as FYNNEI. For the CDR3, the DNA is TGTGCCAGCAGTGAATACAGACAGGGGGTGGGTACAAGCTCCTATAATTCACCCCTCCACTTT. Amino acids: CASSEYRQGVGTSSYNSPLHF.

This clone was recorded a few times. The genes are TRBV28 and TRBJ2-5; weak D call: TRBD2 (5 bases). CDR3 length equals 12 residues. The germline V and J ends were trimmed by 7 bases and 5 bases, with 11 bases remaining between them. From germline, CDR1 is MDHEN and CDR2 SYDVKM. CDR3 sequence reads: CASNQPGETQYF. CDR3 DNA: TGTGCCAGCAACCAACCGGGGGAGACCCAGTACTTC. The full variable domain, in which reference TRBV28 and TRBJ2-5 provide the parts outside the CDR3, is DVKVTQSSRYLVKRTGEKVFLECVQDMDHENMFWYRQDPGLGLRLIYFSYDVKMKEKGDIPEGYSVSREKKERFSLILESASTNQTSMYLCASNQPGETQYFGPGTRLLVL.

This clone was observed once. This chain joins TRBV5-1 and TRBJ2-7; perhaps TRBD1 as D (5 bases). V shed 4 bases and J shed 4 bases, with 12 bases lying between them. Per germline, CDR1 SGHRS and CDR2 YFSETQ. The CDR3 extends over 13 amino acids. For the CDR3, the DNA is TGCGCCAGCAGCCCTGCTAGGGGTTACGAGCAGTACTTC. It encodes CASSPARGYEQYF.

The chain combines TRBV11-3 with TRBJ2-5; D remains ambiguous. CDR1 and CDR2 (germline): SGHNT, YENEEA. V lost 5 bases and J 5 bases, leaving 12 bases between the germline ends. The CDR3 is made up of 13 amino acids. CDR3 region: CASSSRSAETQYF. CDR3 sequence (DNA): TGTGCCAGCAGCAGCCGGTCCGCGGAGACCCAGTACTTC.

The sample holds one count of this clone. The chain employs TRBV10-3 and TRBJ2-3; 10 bases agree with TRBD2. The trim removed 8 bases at V and 1 base at J, leaving 9 bases unmatched. CDR3 length: 16 amino acids. CDR1 and CDR2 (germline): ENHRY, SYGVKD. CDR3 DNA: TGTGCCATCTCCGCTAGCGGGGGCACTCGCACAGATACGCAGTATTTT. Its protein product is CAISASGGTRTDTQYF.

This sequence joins TRBV4-3 and TRBJ1-3; perhaps TRBD1 as D (6 bases). The CDR3 runs to 17 residues. Trimming took 0 bases from V and 4 from J, leaving 16 bases between them. Per the germline V gene, CDR1 is LGHNA and CDR2 is YSLEER. CDR3 sequence: CASSQDRWTVSGNTIYF. The CDR3 DNA is TGCGCCAGCAGCCAAGATAGGTGGACAGTCTCAGGAAACACCATATATTTT.

This clone has just one count. V gene TRBV30 combines with J gene TRBJ1-2, with D unclear. The CDR3 runs 15 residues. The V and J ends lost 1 base and 4 bases respectively, with 16 bases between them. The germline V gene encodes CDR1 GTSNPN and CDR2 SVGIG (reference sequence). This CDR3 is CAWSAGRLQLYGYTF. The CDR3 DNA is TGTGCCTGGAGTGCTGGCAGGCTCCAACTCTATGGCTACACCTTC.

This sequence joins TRBV28 and TRBJ1-5, with a possible D match to TRBD1 (5 bases). Trimming pared 4 bases from V and 5 bases from J, leaving 15 bases between. This CDR3 is 15 amino acids long. Germline assignment: CDR1 MDHEN and CDR2 SYDVKM. The CDR3 here is CASSYTGRVDQPQHF. In DNA form, the CDR3 reads TGTGCCAGCAGTTATACCGGCAGGGTGGATCAGCCCCAGCATTTT.

The genes are TRBV7-2 and TRBJ2-5; tentative D call: TRBD1 (5 bases). Germline V lookup: CDR1 SGHTA, CDR2 FQGNSA. This CDR3 spans 14 amino acids. Trimming pared 1 base from V and 6 bases from J, leaving 12 bases between. CDR3 region: CASSLDAGFQTQYF. CDR3 nucleotides: TGTGCCAGCAGCTTAGACGCAGGGTTTCAGACCCAGTACTTC.

The chain's CDR3 is CASSGMALATDTQYF. Written as DNA, the CDR3 is TGTGCCAGCAGTGGGATGGCGCTAGCCACAGATACGCAGTATTTT. V usage is TRBV6-1 and J usage is TRBJ2-3, with D possibly TRBD2 on 5 matching bases. Germline values: CDR1 MNHNS, CDR2 SASEGT. The CDR3 length is 15 residues. V dropped 4 bases and J dropped 2 bases, with 13 bases sitting between them.

This clone was found a few times. The CDR3 loop is CASSSAGGPLSYEQYF. DNA of the CDR3: TGTGCCAGCAGCTCAGCGGGGGGCCCCCTCTCCTACGAGCAGTACTTC. The chain is built from TRBV5-5 and TRBJ2-7, with 9 bases identical to TRBD2. This CDR3 region has 16 residues. Germline V CDR1 and CDR2: SGHKS, YYEKEE (reference sequence). After removal of 3 bases from V and 0 bases from J, the junction contained 7 bases not matched to a gene.

This clone was seen a single time. This chain joins TRBV11-2 and TRBJ2-2; unclear D gene. With 2 bases removed from V and 0 bases from J, the gap between germline ends came to 7 bases. CDR3 length equals 15 residues. Germline-derived CDR1 and CDR2 are SGHAT and FQNNGV. The CDR3 nucleotides are TGTGCCAGCAGCTTATCGGTTGCGAACACCGGGGAGCTGTTTTTT. This encodes CASSLSVANTGELFF.

CDR3 loop: CASSLSTGGGGYTF. CDR3 nucleotides: TGTGCCAGCAGCTTAAGTACAGGGGGCGGTGGCTACACCTTC. The rearrangement links TRBV11-2 to TRBJ1-2, with 9 bases matching TRBD1. The length of the CDR3 is 14 residues. Trimming cost V 2 bases and J 7 bases; bases outside gene matches: 5. Germline values: CDR1 SGHAT, CDR2 FQNNGV.

The CDR3 nucleotides are TGTGCCAGCAGTGACTTGATAGCCTACGAGCAGTACTTC. Encoded protein: CASSDLIAYEQYF. The V gene is TRBV2, the J gene TRBJ2-7; D gene uncertain. V lost 3 bases and J lost 2, with 8 bases in between. CDR1 SNHLY and CDR2 FYNNEI come from the germline V gene. CDR3 length equals 13 residues.